Listed here is a single T cell receptor (beta chain). Its binding antigen is unknown. No much larger clonotype is one base removed from it; base qualities were not supplied. Whole blood was collected in K2EDTA tubes by collaborating institutions according to the institutions' own protocols. For TCRbeta analysis, collaborators shipped samples as frozen whole blood, isolated PBMCs, or DNA extracted from either of those sample types. The data are from a study of blood T cell repertoires in COVID-19 (dated by TCRdb to between 2020 and 2021). Some background on the complete study: Samples from collaborators originated in the United States, Italy and Spain and spanned both the acute and convalescent phases of COVID-19. The prospective study material was composed of cDNA or gDNA derived from T cells, B-cell-depleted T cells, or PBMCs. Subjects who had been exposed to COVID-19, were actively infected with it, or had recovered from it provided the deeply sampled blood TCRbeta repertoires that made up the dataset. The repertoires were released in a freely available public database intended as a resource for research on the immune response to SARS-CoV-2. Samples came from the ongoing ImmuneRACE study (first 160 participants) plus 1,254 subjects from 6 global collaborators. The sample metadata nearly always contained a de-identified subject ID, COVID-19 status, age in years and sex. HLA class I and class II types, where available, came from metadata supplied by the sample provider rather than from assay-based typing. What the research found in general, with its limitations: The amount of clinical and demographic metadata varied by source and participant and was provided uncurated.

V is clipped by 2 bases and J by 7 bases, and the sequence between their germline boundaries is 14 bases long. In the germline V gene (reference sequence), CDR1 corresponds to LGHDT and CDR2 to YNNKEL. From cysteine to phenylalanine, the CDR3 is 14 amino acids long. Just CDR3 DNA is preserved here, 42 bases in frame from base 1. TCRbeta CDR3 regions were amplified from genomic DNA by means of the immunoSEQ Assay, a bias-controlled multiplex PCR. The paper's data handling went like this. Within the assay, amplification of reference gene primers was used to estimate how many nucleated cells each sample contained. To quantify the absolute abundance of each unique TCRbeta CDR3 rearrangement, sequence reads were collapsed and filtered. For each sample, productive Simpson clonality was calculated by taking the square root of Simpson's diversity index across productive rearrangements. TCRdb retrieved this table from immuneACCESS and kept in-frame rearrangements only. Not all clones are present; in checked studies, unresolved V genes account for under half, and no reason is known for the remainder. V and J calls and clone size are as listed in that table; D and trimming were resolved from the DNA. Counted in this sample were over 20,000 clones; roughly nine tenths of them appeared once. Of the sample, 5% to 6.5% falls within the top ten clones.

The chain was built from TRBV3-1 (or the pseudogene TRBV3-2) and TRBJ1-1, with a tentative D gene TRBD1 over 6 matching bases. The sequence derives from a human donor in a cohort sampled during active COVID-19. The sequenced sample was peripheral blood. The DNA sequence is as follows: TGTGCCAGCAGCCAACCCGGGACATTTAATGAAGCTTTCTTT. Translated, it gives CASSQPGTFNEAFF.